Listed below are T cell receptor beta chains from one sample, sequenced in a study of blood T cell repertoires in COVID-19. Here immunoSEQ multiplex PCR was the method, and the copy in TCRdb shows in-frame clones only, minus some. The sample has 130,000 or so clones, about 90% seen once. The sample consisted of peripheral blood. Receptor source: a woman aged 55 to 70 with acute or convalescent COVID-19. CDR3s include the opening cysteine and the closing phenylalanine or tryptophan. D genes are given only for firm matches. The size field is filled for only some rows; it gives once, few, many or a size class.

j_call,v_call,d_call,clone_size,cdr3_aa,cdr3_nt
TRBJ2-3,TRBV6-2/TRBV6-3,-,-,CASSLSSSTQYF,TGTGCCAGCAGTCTGTCTAGCAGCACGCAGTATTTT
TRBJ2-5,TRBV3-1/TRBV3-2,TRBD1,-,CASSLMPPGQGAKKTQYF,TGTGCCAGCAGCCTTATGCCTCCGGGACAGGGGGCAAAAAAGACCCAGTACTTC
TRBJ2-7,TRBV9,TRBD2,-,CASSVRLAGTYEQYF,TGTGCCAGCAGCGTAAGACTAGCGGGGACCTACGAGCAGTACTTC
TRBJ1-2,TRBV11-2,-,-,CASSPMDSRPYGYTF,TGTGCCAGCAGCCCTATGGACAGTAGGCCCTATGGCTACACCTTC
TRBJ1-5,TRBV2,-,-,CASSEWWDRGAQHF,TGTGCCAGCAGTGAGTGGTGGGACCGCGGGGCCCAGCATTTT
TRBJ2-3,TRBV6-5,-,-,CASSYSTRAYSDTQYF,TGTGCCAGCAGTTACTCGACAAGAGCTTACTCAGATACGCAGTATTTT
TRBJ1-4,TRBV3-1/TRBV3-2,-,-,CASSQDLGVDEKLFF,TGTGCCAGCAGCCAAGATTTAGGGGTTGATGAAAAACTGTTTTTT
TRBJ2-2,TRBV7-2,TRBD2,-,CASNQGLAGGHGTGELFF,TGTGCCAGCAACCAGGGACTAGCGGGGGGGCATGGCACCGGGGAGCTGTTTTTT
TRBJ1-1,TRBV27,-,-,CASSLGGRTEAFF,TGTGCCAGCAGCCTCGGTGGGCGCACTGAAGCTTTCTTT
TRBJ1-1,TRBV19,TRBD1,-,CASSRGDRYNTEAFF,TGTGCCAGTAGTAGGGGGGACAGGTATAACACTGAAGCTTTCTTT
TRBJ1-5,TRBV15,-,-,CATSRDSNTGSGNQPQHF,TGTGCCACCAGCAGAGATTCAAACACAGGGTCGGGCAATCAGCCCCAGCATTTT
TRBJ1-5,TRBV28,TRBD1,-,CASSLGQGNQPQHF,TGTGCCAGCAGCCTCGGACAGGGAAATCAGCCCCAGCATTTT
TRBJ1-5,TRBV6-6,-,-,CASSLEGVSSGAQHF,TGTGCCAGCAGTTTAGAAGGGGTTTCTAGTGGGGCCCAGCATTTT
TRBJ2-1,TRBV6-4,-,-,CASSELAGVTNEQFF,TGTGCCAGCAGTGAGCTGGCAGGGGTGACCAATGAGCAGTTCTTC
TRBJ2-1,TRBV7-3,TRBD2,once,CASSLGAGVTDEQFF,TGTGCCAGCAGCTTAGGAGCGGGGGTCACGGATGAGCAGTTCTTC
TRBJ2-3,TRBV7-2,-,-,CASSLDTDTDTQYF,TGTGCCAGCAGCCTCGACACCGACACAGATACGCAGTATTTT
TRBJ2-1,TRBV6-4,-,-,CASSVQGLGEQFF,TGTGCCAGCAGTGTTCAGGGTTTAGGGGAGCAGTTCTTC
TRBJ2-1,TRBV12-3/TRBV12-4,-,-,CASSQGLTGEQFF,TGTGCCAGCAGCCAAGGACTGACCGGTGAGCAGTTCTTC
TRBJ1-2,TRBV5-1,TRBD1,-,CASSLGTGVFTNYGYTF,TGCGCCAGCAGCTTGGGGACAGGGGTATTTACTAACTATGGCTACACCTTC
TRBJ1-1,TRBV3-1/TRBV3-2,TRBD1,-,CASSQRDRGQGAFF,TGTGCCAGCAGCCAAAGAGACAGGGGGCAGGGAGCTTTCTTT
TRBJ2-7,TRBV12-5,TRBD1,-,CASGLDPGQGYVSYEQYF,TGTGCTAGTGGTTTGGACCCGGGACAGGGATACGTTTCGTACGAGCAGTACTTC
TRBJ1-2,TRBV18,-,-,CASSPADNAYGYTF,TGTGCCAGCTCACCGGCGGACAACGCTTATGGCTACACCTTC
TRBJ1-1,TRBV7-9,TRBD1,-,CASSLEWDSEAFF,TGTGCCAGCAGCTTAGAGTGGGACAGTGAAGCTTTCTTT
TRBJ1-2,TRBV4-3,TRBD1,-,CASSHDHHRMDRGHYGYTF,TGCGCCAGCAGCCACGATCACCATCGCATGGACAGGGGGCACTATGGCTACACCTTC
TRBJ1-1,TRBV5-6,TRBD1,-,CASSLVTGGLGNTEAFF,TGTGCCAGCAGCTTGGTAACAGGGGGATTGGGGAACACTGAAGCTTTCTTT
TRBJ1-2,TRBV19,-,-,CASSMTSRGDLSYGYTF,TGTGCCAGTAGTATGACTTCGCGGGGCGATCTGAGCTATGGCTACACCTTC
TRBJ2-4,TRBV7-9,TRBD1,-,CASSLVDRGLHKNIQYF,TGTGCCAGCAGCTTAGTCGACAGGGGGCTCCACAAAAACATTCAGTACTTC
TRBJ2-1,TRBV27,TRBD2,-,CASNEAGGLYNEQFF,TGTGCCAGCAATGAAGCGGGGGGGCTTTACAATGAGCAGTTCTTC
TRBJ2-7,TRBV7-9,-,-,CASSLETGGYEQYF,TGTGCCAGCAGCTTAGAGACTGGTGGCTACGAGCAGTACTTC
TRBJ2-6,TRBV11-1,TRBD1,-,CASSSDRAAGANVLTF,TGTGCCAGCAGCTCCGACAGGGCGGCTGGGGCCAACGTCCTGACTTTC
TRBJ1-1,TRBV7-2,TRBD1,-,CASSSRQGPLEAFF,TGTGCCAGCAGCTCACGACAGGGACCCCTTGAAGCTTTCTTT
TRBJ2-6,TRBV7-3,TRBD2,-,CASSSTSGGSGANVLTF,TGTGCCAGCAGTTCGACTAGCGGGGGTTCTGGGGCCAACGTCCTGACTTTC